This T cell receptor (beta chain) is drawn from a study of blood T cells in healthy people across ages. Across the study: About one barcoded TCR beta cDNA was captured per two T cells.

Isolation recovered at least 6 million PBMCs from every sample. Per sample, extraction of total RNA gave at least 6 micrograms in every case. A second PCR of about 7 to 12 cycles used a sample-barcoded 5' primer and a J-beta primer mix. TCRdb recomputed calls from the 5' RACE reads with MiXCR, one row per CDR3 protein. The sample lists roughly 900,000 distinct CDR3 sequences, roughly 48% occurring once. Germline assignment: CDR1 LGHNA and CDR2 YNFKEQ. V gave up 0 bases and J gave up 2 bases; unmatched junction bases: 4. This CDR3 is 16 amino acids long. The source is a man younger than 40 in good health. V is TRBV4-2 and J is TRBJ2-5; the match to TRBD1 covers 9 bases. Sequences were obtained from blood. This CDR3 is CASSQDGGTGQETQYF. In DNA form, the CDR3 reads TGTGCCAGCAGCCAAGATGGCGGGACAGGGCAAGAGACCCAGTACTTC.